This is a list of T cell receptor beta chains from one sample in a study of blood T cell repertoires in COVID-19. Assay: immunoSEQ multiplex PCR; the TCRdb copy retains only in-frame clones and omits some. The sample holds 150,000 to 160,000 clones, over 75% seen once. Sequencing used peripheral blood. These receptors all come from a woman aged 40 to 50 with acute or convalescent COVID-19. The CDR3 runs from the conserved cysteine through the conserved F or W. A D gene is named only where the DNA matches it firmly. The size of a clone is reported for some rows only, either as once, few or many, or as a class for expanded clones.

J gene,clone size,V gene,D gene,CDR3 protein,CDR3 DNA
TRBJ2-6,.,TRBV11-2,.,CASRGLIRGVPGANVLTF,TGTGCCAGCAGAGGTCTGATAAGGGGCGTTCCTGGGGCCAACGTCCTGACTTTC
TRBJ1-6,.,TRBV27,.,CASSSNRAVNSPLHF,TGTGCCAGCAGTTCCAACAGGGCAGTAAATTCACCCCTCCACTTT
TRBJ1-6,.,TRBV6-4,.,CASRLGHTDNSPLHF,TGTGCCAGCAGACTCGGACACACCGATAATTCACCCCTCCACTTT
TRBJ2-7,.,TRBV19,TRBD1,CASSTGDRAYEQYF,TGTGCCAGTAGTACCGGGGACAGGGCCTACGAGCAGTACTTC
TRBJ2-6,.,TRBV5-1,TRBD1,CASSPMTGIGANVLTF,TGCGCCAGCAGCCCTATGACAGGGATAGGGGCCAACGTCCTGACTTTC
TRBJ1-5,once,TRBV2,TRBD1,CASGGQGNQPQHF,TGTGCCAGCGGGGGACAGGGCAATCAGCCCCAGCATTTT
TRBJ2-7,once,TRBV19,.,CASSIEGQSAFYEQYF,TGTGCCAGTAGTATAGAAGGACAGAGCGCCTTTTACGAGCAGTACTTC
TRBJ1-6,once,TRBV3-1/TRBV3-2,TRBD1,CASRQDRGNSPLHF,TGTGCCAGCAGGCAAGACAGGGGGAATTCACCCCTCCACTTT
TRBJ2-1,.,TRBV2,TRBD2,CASRLRTSGSGFRNEQFF,TGTGCCAGCAGGTTAAGGACTAGCGGGAGTGGTTTTAGGAATGAGCAGTTCTTC
TRBJ1-1,.,TRBV9,.,CASSVFGDTEAFF,TGTGCCAGCAGCGTTTTCGGAGACACTGAAGCTTTCTTT
TRBJ2-7,.,TRBV6-5,TRBD2,CASRDLSGGVYEQYF,TGTGCCAGCAGGGACCTGAGTGGGGGGGTCTACGAGCAGTACTTC
TRBJ2-7,.,TRBV12-5,.,CASGFQRGEQYF,TGTGCTAGTGGTTTTCAAAGGGGCGAGCAGTACTTC
TRBJ2-5,.,TRBV20-1,.,CSASRGFEYQETQYF,TGCAGTGCTAGTCGGGGGTTTGAGTACCAAGAGACCCAGTACTTC
TRBJ1-4,.,TRBV11-2,.,CASSHQGIEKLFF,TGTGCCAGCAGCCACCAGGGTATTGAAAAACTGTTTTTT
TRBJ2-5,.,TRBV10-3,.,CAITAGYQETQYF,TGTGCCATAACGGCAGGGTATCAAGAGACCCAGTACTTC
TRBJ1-2,.,TRBV9,.,CASSDQDRDYGYTF,TGTGCCAGCAGCGATCAGGACAGAGATTATGGCTACACCTTC
TRBJ1-6,.,TRBV5-1,.,CASSLGYGGNSPLHF,TGCGCCAGCAGCTTGGGATATGGGGGCAACTCACCCCTCCACTTT
TRBJ2-5,.,TRBV7-9,.,CASRRETVQETQYF,TGTGCCAGCAGAAGAGAGACAGTCCAAGAGACCCAGTACTTC
TRBJ2-1,once,TRBV3-1/TRBV3-2,.,CASSQGLGSFNEQFF,TGTGCCAGCAGCCAAGGACTAGGTTCGTTCAATGAGCAGTTCTTC
TRBJ2-7,once,TRBV9,.,CASSVAPAGAGGYEQYF,TGTGCCAGCAGCGTAGCTCCGGCGGGGGCCGGGGGGTACGAGCAGTACTTC
TRBJ1-5,.,TRBV2,TRBD1,CASSEARARGPQPQHF,TGTGCCAGCAGTGAAGCGAGGGCCAGGGGGCCTCAGCCCCAGCATTTT
TRBJ2-6,.,TRBV7-9,.,CASSRKETGTGANVLTF,TGTGCCAGCAGCCGGAAAGAAACGGGGACTGGGGCCAACGTCCTGACTTTC
TRBJ1-4,.,TRBV1,.,CTSSQWVLGGENEKLFF,TGCACCAGCAGCCAATGGGTCTTGGGAGGGGAGAATGAAAAACTGTTTTTT
TRBJ1-2,.,TRBV5-1,TRBD1,CASSLDGTGVYGYTF,TGCGCCAGCAGCTTGGATGGGACAGGGGTCTATGGCTACACCTTC
TRBJ1-5,.,TRBV28,.,CASRGYRGEEPQHF,TGTGCCAGCCGTGGGTACCGCGGGGAGGAACCCCAGCATTTT
TRBJ2-7,.,TRBV6-5,TRBD1,CASSYYGQGAYEQYF,TGTGCCAGCAGTTACTACGGACAGGGGGCGTACGAGCAGTACTTC
TRBJ1-1,.,TRBV6-5,TRBD1,CASSRPGQGLTEAFF,TGTGCCAGCAGTCGGCCGGGACAGGGCTTGACTGAAGCTTTCTTT
TRBJ1-3,.,TRBV6-1,.,CASSETRLYF,TGTGCCAGCAGTGAAACTCGTTTGTATTTT
TRBJ2-5,.,TRBV2,TRBD2,CASSGALAGVQETQYF,TGTGCCAGCAGTGGGGCGCTAGCGGGGGTACAAGAGACCCAGTACTTC
TRBJ1-6,.,TRBV11-2,.,CASSPRQDSYNSPLHF,TGTGCCAGCAGTCCGAGACAGGACTCATATAATTCACCCCTCCACTTT
TRBJ2-7,.,TRBV24-1,TRBD1,CATSDPGQGINEQYF,TGTGCCACCAGTGACCCGGGACAGGGAATCAACGAGCAGTACTTC
TRBJ1-5,.,TRBV7-9,.,CASSLGRGGSNQPQHF,TGTGCCAGCAGCTTAGGTCGCGGAGGGAGCAATCAGCCCCAGCATTTT
TRBJ2-3,.,TRBV9,TRBD2,CASSVGGGATDTQYF,TGTGCCAGCAGCGTAGGCGGGGGGGCCACAGATACGCAGTATTTT
TRBJ2-2,.,TRBV6-5,TRBD1,CASRTITGGFGELFF,TGTGCCAGCCGAACCATTACAGGGGGCTTCGGGGAGCTGTTTTTT
TRBJ2-3,.,TRBV7-2,TRBD2,CASRDPGLAAGTDTQYF,TGTGCCAGCAGAGATCCGGGACTAGCAGCGGGGACAGATACGCAGTATTTT
TRBJ1-2,few,TRBV7-9,.,CASSLEGATYYGYTF,TGTGCCAGCAGCTTAGAGGGAGCAACCTACTATGGCTACACCTTC
TRBJ2-2,.,TRBV10-1,.,CASSHTNNTGELFF,TGCGCCAGCAGCCACACTAACAACACCGGGGAGCTGTTTTTT
TRBJ1-6,.,TRBV30,TRBD1,CAWGQGAYNSPLHF,TGTGCCTGGGGACAGGGGGCCTATAATTCACCCCTCCACTTT
TRBJ1-1,.,TRBV9,.,CASSAMWNTEAFF,TGTGCCAGCAGCGCCATGTGGAACACTGAAGCTTTCTTT
TRBJ1-6,.,TRBV5-1,TRBD1,CASSLTGSYNSPLHF,TGCGCCAGCAGCCTGACAGGGTCCTATAATTCACCCCTCCACTTT
TRBJ1-1,.,TRBV30,TRBD1,CAWSPPRGWGNTEAFF,TGTGCCTGGAGTCCGCCCAGGGGGTGGGGGAACACTGAAGCTTTCTTT
TRBJ1-6,.,TRBV27,.,CASSSRGGVSPLHF,TGTGCCAGCAGTTCAAGGGGGGGGGTTTCACCCCTCCACTTT
TRBJ1-4,once,TRBV28,.,CASSFHSGDATNEKLFF,TGTGCCAGCAGTTTTCACTCAGGGGACGCAACTAATGAAAAACTGTTTTTT
TRBJ2-1,.,TRBV24-1,.,CATSDFSPVKQFF,TGTGCCACCAGTGATTTTTCTCCGGTGAAGCAGTTCTTC
TRBJ2-3,.,TRBV6-1,TRBD1,CASSDPTGMADTQYF,TGTGCCAGCAGTGACCCGACAGGGATGGCAGATACGCAGTATTTT
TRBJ1-3,.,TRBV9,TRBD1,CASSARQGNGNTIYF,TGTGCCAGCAGCGCGAGACAGGGTAATGGAAACACCATATATTTT
TRBJ2-1,.,TRBV19,TRBD2,CASSMTSGAYNEQFF,TGTGCCAGTAGCATGACTAGCGGGGCCTACAATGAGCAGTTCTTC
TRBJ2-7,once,TRBV9,TRBD1,CASSPGQTYEQYF,TGTGCCAGCAGCCCGGGACAGACCTACGAGCAGTACTTC
TRBJ2-5,.,TRBV30,TRBD1,CAWSGTGLQETQYF,TGTGCCTGGAGTGGGACAGGGCTACAAGAGACCCAGTACTTC
TRBJ1-1,.,TRBV4-1,TRBD1,CASSHPRLKNTGDTEAFF,TGCGCCAGCAGCCACCCTCGCCTGAAGAACACAGGGGACACTGAAGCTTTCTTT
TRBJ2-7,once,TRBV6-5,.,CASSSSGPSYEQYF,TGTGCCAGCAGTTCCTCCGGTCCATCCTACGAGCAGTACTTC
TRBJ2-4,.,TRBV3-1/TRBV3-2,.,CASSQDRGIQYF,TGTGCCAGCAGCCAAGACAGGGGCATTCAGTACTTC
TRBJ1-5,.,TRBV2,.,CASRVTGDSNQPQHF,TGTGCCAGCAGGGTAACAGGAGATAGCAATCAGCCCCAGCATTTT
TRBJ2-7,.,TRBV24-1,TRBD1,CATSDGTGYEQYF,TGTGCCACCAGTGACGGGACAGGGTACGAGCAGTACTTC
TRBJ2-4,few,TRBV27,TRBD2,CASSWLAGGKNIQYF,TGTGCCAGCAGTTGGCTAGCGGGAGGGAAAAACATTCAGTACTTC
TRBJ2-2,once,TRBV29-1,TRBD1,CSVRTGSNTGELFF,TGCAGCGTGCGGACAGGGTCCAACACCGGGGAGCTGTTTTTT
TRBJ1-2,.,TRBV6-6,.,CASSYSKVARNYGYTF,TGTGCCAGCAGTTACTCGAAAGTAGCCAGAAACTATGGCTACACCTTC